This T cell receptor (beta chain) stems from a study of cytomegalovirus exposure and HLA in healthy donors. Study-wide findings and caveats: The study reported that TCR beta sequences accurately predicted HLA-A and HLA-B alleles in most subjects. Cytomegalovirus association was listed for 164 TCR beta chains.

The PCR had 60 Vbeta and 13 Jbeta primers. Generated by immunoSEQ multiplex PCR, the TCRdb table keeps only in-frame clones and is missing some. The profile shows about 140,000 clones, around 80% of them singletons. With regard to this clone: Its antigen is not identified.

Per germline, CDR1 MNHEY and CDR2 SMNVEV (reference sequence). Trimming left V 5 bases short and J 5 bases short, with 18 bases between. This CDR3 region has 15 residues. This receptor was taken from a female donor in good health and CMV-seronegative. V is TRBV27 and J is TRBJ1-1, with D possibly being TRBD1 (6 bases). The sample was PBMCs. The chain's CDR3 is CASSPLNRVGTEAFF. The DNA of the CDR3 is TGTGCCAGCAGTCCACTGAACAGGGTTGGGACTGAAGCTTTCTTT.